This T cell receptor beta chain was observed in a study of cytomegalovirus exposure and HLA in healthy donors. General study findings and limits: Researchers reportedly found TCR beta sequences accurately predicted most subjects' HLA-A and HLA-B alleles. Roughly even sequencing depth across donors was the assumption behind the presence/absence analyses. Most of the TCR beta V segments (in an earlier analysis) were productive either about 90% or about 30% of the time.

Amplification used 60 Vbeta primers and 13 Jbeta primers. In the study's own analysis: The authors later counted 70 million to 80 million unique TCR beta chains, approximately 12 million of them shared. Sequencing was performed with immunoSEQ multiplex PCR; in TCRdb, only in-frame clones are kept and a portion is missing. From that table come the V and J calls and clone size; the DNA was used to work out D and trimming. In the table there are under 200,000 clones, 77% of which are singletons. With respect to this clone: Its antigen is not identified.

The source of this sequence is a woman aged 40 to 55 in good health and CMV-seropositive. Sample: PBMCs.

CDR3 nucleotide sequence: TGTGCCAGCCCGCTAGCGGGATTTGTGTTGATGGGGCAAGAGACCCAGTACTTC. This sequence encodes CASPLAGFVLMGQETQYF. The chain couples TRBV30 to TRBJ2-5, with TRBD2 matching over 9 bases. The trim removed 8 bases at V and 2 bases at J, leaving 21 bases unmatched. CDR3 length: 18 residues. CDR1 GTSNPN and CDR2 SVGIG come from the germline V gene (reference sequence).